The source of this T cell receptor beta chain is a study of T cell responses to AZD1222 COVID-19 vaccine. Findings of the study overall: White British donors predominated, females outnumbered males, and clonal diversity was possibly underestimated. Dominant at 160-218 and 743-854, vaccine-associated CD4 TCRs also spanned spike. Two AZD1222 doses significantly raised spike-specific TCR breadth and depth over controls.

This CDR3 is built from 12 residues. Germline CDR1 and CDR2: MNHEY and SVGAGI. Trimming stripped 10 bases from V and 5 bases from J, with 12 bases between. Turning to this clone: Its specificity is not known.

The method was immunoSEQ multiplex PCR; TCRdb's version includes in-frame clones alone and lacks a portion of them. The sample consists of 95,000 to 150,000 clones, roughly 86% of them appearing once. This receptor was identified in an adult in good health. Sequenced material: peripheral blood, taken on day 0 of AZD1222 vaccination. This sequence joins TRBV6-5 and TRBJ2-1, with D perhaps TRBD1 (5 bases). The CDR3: CAIFRVNNEQFF. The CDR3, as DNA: TGTGCCATATTCAGGGTCAACAATGAGCAGTTCTTC.